This T cell receptor beta chain was profiled in a study of blood T cell repertoires in COVID-19. In the original analysis: Amplifying reference gene primers gave estimates of nucleated cell counts. Method: immunoSEQ multiplex PCR; TCRdb's copy keeps in-frame clones and lacks some. The D gene and trimming were derived from the DNA, and the V and J assignments and clone size from that table. The table includes around 200,000 clones, around 83% detected once. The TCR sequence derives from a woman in her fifties or sixties with acute or convalescent COVID-19. The specimen was peripheral blood.

Written as DNA, the CDR3 is TGTGCCAGCTCACCCAGGGGATACCAAGAGACCCAGTACTTC. Translating gives CASSPRGYQETQYF. The chain joins TRBV18 to TRBJ2-5; D might be TRBD1 (6 bases). V shed 3 bases and J shed 0 bases, with 8 bases lying between them. This CDR3 is 14 amino acids long. From germline, CDR1 is KGHSH and CDR2 LQKENI.